The 20 T cell receptor beta chains reported below all come from one sample, sequenced in a study of Graves' ophthalmopathy and Graves' hyperthyroidism. RNA transcripts were the source from which TCR beta CDR3 regions were amplified. A first-round RT-PCR used HTBI primers, followed by a second-round multiplex PCR. From the multiplex PCR reads, TCRdb called clonotypes with MiXCR, one entry per CDR3 protein. This sample has hundreds of thousands of distinct CDR3 sequences, with approximately 21% found just once. The sample comprised peripheral blood. The receptors come from a woman aged 18-30 years with stable Graves' hyperthyroidism.

This clonotype was recorded a few times. CDR3 residues: CASTPSTAKNTEAFF. CDR3 coding DNA: TGTGCCAGTACCCCGTCCACAGCTAAGAACACTGAAGCTTTCTTT. The rearrangement uses TRBV19 and TRBJ1-1; D gene ambiguous. Germline assignment: CDR1 LNHDA and CDR2 SQIVND (reference sequence). With 7 bases removed from V and 1 base from J, the gap between germline ends came to 16 bases. The CDR3 loop spans 15 amino acids.

This clonotype was counted many times. CDR3 nucleotide sequence: TGCAGTGCTAGAGCTATTCTGGGAGGGCCCACTGAAGCTTTCTTT. Translation gives CSARAILGGPTEAFF. The rearrangement joins TRBV20-1 to TRBJ1-1; D remains unclear. The germline CDR1 and CDR2 sequences are DFQATT and SNEGSKA (reference sequence). Trimming took 1 base from V and 4 from J, leaving 16 bases between them. The CDR3 is 15 amino acids.

The table lists this clonotype with a few counts. The rearrangement uses TRBV28 and TRBJ2-7; D remains ambiguous. The CDR3 extends over 15 amino acids. Trimming removed 2 bases from V and 1 base from J, with 12 bases in between. Germline V gene sequence: CDR1 MDHEN, CDR2 SYDVKM. The CDR3 loop is CASSLHTLGSYEQYF. CDR3 nucleotide sequence: TGTGCCAGCAGTTTACACACCCTGGGGTCCTACGAGCAGTACTTC.

This clonotype occurred many times. The chain combines TRBV18 with TRBJ1-3, with D unresolved. Looked up from germline, CDR1 is KGHSH and CDR2 is LQKENI. Deletions cut 3 bases from V and 2 bases from J, with 14 bases between. The length of the CDR3 is 16 residues. As DNA, the CDR3 is TGTGCCAGCTCACCGGCAAGGGCCCTCGCTGGAAACACCATATATTTT. It encodes CASSPARALAGNTIYF.

The chain couples TRBV7-2 to TRBJ2-2; perhaps TRBD2 as D (6 bases). Trimming cost V 7 bases and J 4 bases, with 10 bases left between them. The CDR3 covers 13 residues. CDR1 and CDR2 (germline): SGHTA, FQGNSA. CDR3 bases: TGTGCCAGCACTTTAGCGGTCACCGGGGAGCTGTTTTTT. Encoded protein: CASTLAVTGELFF.

This clonotype was recorded many times. The V gene is TRBV2, the J gene TRBJ2-5, with 12 bases identical to TRBD2. The germline V gene encodes CDR1 SNHLY and CDR2 FYNNEI. Trimming removed 3 bases from V and 5 bases from J; junction bases left unmatched: 4. CDR3 length equals 15 residues. In DNA form, the CDR3 reads TGTGCCAGCAGTGAGACTAGCGGGGGTGTGGAGACCCAGTACTTC. Amino acid sequence: CASSETSGGVETQYF.

This clonotype was observed at least ten times. The CDR3 sequence: CSVGAGDDGPLHF. In DNA form, the CDR3 reads TGCAGCGTTGGGGCAGGGGACGATGGACCCCTCCACTTT. The rearrangement joins TRBV29-1 to TRBJ1-6; tentatively, D is TRBD1 (6 bases). The CDR3 is 13 amino acids. The germline CDR1 and CDR2 sequences are SQVTM and ANQGSEA. Between the trimmed V and J ends, which lost 4 bases and 12 bases, there was a span of 16 bases.

This chain links TRBV6-2 or TRBV6-3 with TRBJ1-2; D remains ambiguous. CDR1 is MNHEY and CDR2 is SVGEGT in the germline V gene. The V end lost 0 bases, the J end lost 8 bases, and 13 bases lay between the germline ends. The CDR3 runs 14 residues. The CDR3 region has the DNA TGTGCCAGCAGTTACTCCGAGAGGATGAGCGGCTACACCTTC. Translated: CASSYSERMSGYTF.

This clonotype was counted ten times or more. The chain uses TRBV18 and TRBJ2-5; D remains ambiguous. V shed 8 bases and J shed 1 base, with 5 bases lying between them. This CDR3 is 11 amino acids long. The germline CDR1 and CDR2 sequences are KGHSH and LQKENI. The CDR3 sequence: CASSTQETQYF. CDR3 nucleotide sequence: TGTGCCAGCAGTACCCAAGAGACCCAGTACTTC.

This clonotype has ten or more counts. V usage is TRBV24-1 and J usage is TRBJ2-7; 11 nucleotides match TRBD2. Germline V lookup: CDR1 KGHDR, CDR2 SFDVKD. The CDR3 totals 18 residues. Trimming took 2 bases from V and 0 from J; bases not matched to a gene: 8. The CDR3 sequence: CATSDSSSGRDNSYEQYF. CDR3 sequence (DNA): TGTGCCACCAGTGATTCGAGTAGCGGGAGGGATAACTCCTACGAGCAGTACTTC.

This clonotype was found many times. The J gene is TRBJ2-7, the V gene TRBV6-1; no definite D call. V lost 1 base and J 3 bases, leaving 4 bases between the germline ends. CDR1 and CDR2 from the germline V gene are MNHNS and SASEGT. The CDR3 extends over 12 amino acids. For the CDR3, the DNA is TGTGCCAGCAGTGAAGTGCTCTACGAGCAGTACTTC. This encodes CASSEVLYEQYF.

This clonotype was counted at least ten times. V gene TRBV28 combines with J gene TRBJ2-5; D is uncertain. V shed 1 base and J shed 9 bases, with 15 bases lying between them. CDR1 is MDHEN and CDR2 is SYDVKM in the germline V gene. The CDR3 loop spans 14 amino acids. CDR3 region: CASSLLAGGGAQYF. The CDR3, as DNA: TGTGCCAGCAGTTTATTGGCAGGCGGTGGGGCCCAGTACTTC.

The gene calls are TRBV5-6 and TRBJ1-5; D gene uncertain. Trimming took off 1 base at V and 2 bases at J, with 10 bases between the two ends. The germline gives CDR1 SGHDT, CDR2 YYEEEE. The CDR3 has 15 amino acids. The DNA of the CDR3 is TGTGCCAGCAGCTTGTGGGCAGCCCGCAATCAGCCCCAGCATTTT. Protein product: CASSLWAARNQPQHF.

As concerns this clonotype: At one end, the junction sequence differs from germline, possibly due to a read error. The gene calls are TRBV19 and TRBJ1-3; D remains unclear. CDR1 and CDR2 from the germline V gene are LNHDA and SQIVND (reference sequence). The CDR3 is 14 amino acids. CDR3 nucleotide sequence: TGTGCCAGTACGGGATTACTCTCTGGAAACGCCATATATTTT. This translates into CASTGLLSGNAIYF.

Ten or more counts support this clonotype. This clone may be a read error of a much larger clone one base away. The gene calls are TRBV6-1 and TRBJ2-5; 7 positions agree with TRBD1. This CDR3 is 13 amino acids long. CDR1 and CDR2 from the germline V gene are MNHNS and SASEGT. The CDR3 nucleotides are TGTGCCAGCAACAGGGGCGCTCAAGAGACCAAGTACTTC. Protein: CASNRGAQETKYF.

This clonotype is a singleton in its sample. This chain connects TRBV7-2 to TRBJ2-7; TRBD2 agrees at 9 bases. Germline-derived CDR1 and CDR2 are SGHTA and FQGNSA. The V and J ends lost 9 bases and 4 bases, in that order; junction bases with no gene match: 13. The length of the CDR3 is 15 residues. CDR3: CASSNRRLAGYEQYF. In DNA, the CDR3 is TGTGCCAGTAGTAACCGTCGGCTAGCGGGGTACGAGCAGTACTTC.

In its sample, this clonotype was seen many times. The V gene is TRBV12-3 or TRBV12-4, the J gene TRBJ1-2, with 7 bases matching TRBD1. There are 12 residues in the CDR3. V trimming: 8 bases; J trimming: 4 bases; junction bases outside the gene matches: 4. The CDR3 sequence: CASGTGAYGYTF. CDR3 DNA: TGTGCCAGCGGAACAGGGGCCTATGGCTACACCTTC.

The chain carries TRBV29-1 and TRBJ2-1; 7 bases match TRBD1. Germline V CDR1 and CDR2: SQVTM, ANQGSEA. The CDR3 runs to 14 residues. V lost 5 bases to trimming and J lost 0 bases; unmatched junction nucleotides: 4. The CDR3 is CSVLRTGSYNEQFF. CDR3 nucleotides: TGCAGCGTTTTAAGGACAGGCTCCTACAATGAGCAGTTCTTC.

The table lists this clonotype with many counts. The chain employs TRBV7-9 and TRBJ1-1; D unclear. CDR1 and CDR2 from the germline V gene are SEHNR and FQNEAQ (reference sequence). V gave up 5 bases and J gave up 11 bases, with 6 bases separating them. The CDR3 loop spans 9 amino acids. The CDR3 sequence: CASSPRAFF. CDR3 bases: TGTGCCAGCAGCCCCCGGGCTTTCTTT.

This clonotype was detected many times. V gene TRBV12-3 or TRBV12-4 combines with J gene TRBJ1-5, with D unresolved. The CDR3 is 11 residues long. The V end was cut by 6 bases, the J end by 11 bases, with 11 bases between. CDR3 nucleotide sequence: TGTGCCAGCAGCTCGCAGGAAGCCCAGCATTTT. Amino acids: CASSSQEAQHF.